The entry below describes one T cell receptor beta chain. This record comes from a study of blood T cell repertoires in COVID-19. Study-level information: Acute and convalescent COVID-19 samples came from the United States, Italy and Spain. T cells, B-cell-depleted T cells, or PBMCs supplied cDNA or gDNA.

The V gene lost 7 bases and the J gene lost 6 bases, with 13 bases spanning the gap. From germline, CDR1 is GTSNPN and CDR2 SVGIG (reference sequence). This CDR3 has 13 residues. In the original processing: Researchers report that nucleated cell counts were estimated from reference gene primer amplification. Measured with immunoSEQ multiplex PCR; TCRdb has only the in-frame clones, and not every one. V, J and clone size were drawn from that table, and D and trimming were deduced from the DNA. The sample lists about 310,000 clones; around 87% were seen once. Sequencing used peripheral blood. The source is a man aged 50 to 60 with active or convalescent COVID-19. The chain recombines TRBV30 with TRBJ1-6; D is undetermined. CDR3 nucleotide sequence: TGTGCCTCCGGAGACCAGCCTAATTCACCCCTCCACTTT. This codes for CASGDQPNSPLHF.